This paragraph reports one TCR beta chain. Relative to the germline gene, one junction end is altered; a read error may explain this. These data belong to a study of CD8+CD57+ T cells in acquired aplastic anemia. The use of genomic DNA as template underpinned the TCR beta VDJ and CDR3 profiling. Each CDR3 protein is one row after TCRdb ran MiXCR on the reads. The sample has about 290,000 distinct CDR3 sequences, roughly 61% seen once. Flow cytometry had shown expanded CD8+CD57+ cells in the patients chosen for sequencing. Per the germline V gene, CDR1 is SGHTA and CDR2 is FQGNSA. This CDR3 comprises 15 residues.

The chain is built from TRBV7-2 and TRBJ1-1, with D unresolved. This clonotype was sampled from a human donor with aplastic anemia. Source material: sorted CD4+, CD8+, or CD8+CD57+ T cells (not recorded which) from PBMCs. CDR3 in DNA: TGTGCCAGCAGCTTAAGGTGGGCCGGGAACGCTGAAGCTTTCTTT. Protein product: CASSLRWAGNAEAFF. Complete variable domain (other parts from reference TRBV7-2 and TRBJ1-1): GAGVSQSPSNKVTEKGKDVELRCDPISGHTALYWYRQSLGQGLEFLIYFQGNSAPDKSGLPSDRFSAERTGGSVSTLTIQRTQQEDSAVYLCASSLRWAGNAEAFFGQGTRLTVV.